The 4 T cell receptor beta chains in this list originate from one sample, sequenced in a study of blood T cell repertoires in COVID-19. The repertoire was sequenced with immunoSEQ multiplex PCR; TCRdb's copy has only in-frame clones and lacks some. The table lists about 480,000 clones, roughly 89% of them singletons. The sequenced sample was peripheral blood. The receptor source for this set is a man between 18 and 29 years old with COVID-19, enrolled during active disease.

The chain links TRBV21-1 to TRBJ2-4; the table's D gene call, TRBD1, was not cross checked with the DNA. TRBV21-1 is flagged as a pseudogene. The CDR3 covers 23 residues. CDR3 nucleotide sequence: TGTGCCAGCAGCAAAAAAAGGACTGAATATAGGACAGGGTTGACTAGAGCCAAAAACATTCAGTACTTC. Residues: CASSKKRTEYRTGLTRAKNIQYF.

This chain uses TRBV5-1 with TRBJ1-1, with 12 bases identical to TRBD1. With 4 bases clipped from V and 3 bases from J, the junction kept 10 bases outside the gene matches. This CDR3 spans 17 amino acids. CDR1 and CDR2 from the germline V gene are SGHRS and YFSETQ. The chain's CDR3 is CASSLTGTGGSDTEAFF. The CDR3 DNA follows: TGCGCCAGCAGCCTCACCGGGACAGGGGGCTCGGACACTGAAGCTTTCTTT.

This clone was seen a single time. This chain uses TRBV13 with TRBJ1-1, with 9 bases identical to TRBD1. The germline CDR1 and CDR2 sequences are PRHDT and FYEKMQ (reference sequence). V was pared by 5 bases and J by 5 bases, with 9 bases of the junction left unmatched. The CDR3 spans 15 residues. The CDR3 DNA reads as TGTGCCAGCAGCGCGGGACAGGGTGGAAGGACTGAAGCTTTCTTT. Its protein is CASSAGQGGRTEAFF.

V and J are TRBV10-2 and TRBJ2-7, with 8 nucleotides matching TRBD2. In germline, CDR1 is WSHSY, CDR2 SAAADI. The CDR3 sequence is 18 residues long. J lost 0 bases, V lost 3 bases, and 13 bases had no gene match. DNA for the CDR3: TGCGCCAGCAGTGATCCAAGCGGGGGACTCCCTAGCTCCTACGAGCAGTACTTC. As protein: CASSDPSGGLPSSYEQYF.